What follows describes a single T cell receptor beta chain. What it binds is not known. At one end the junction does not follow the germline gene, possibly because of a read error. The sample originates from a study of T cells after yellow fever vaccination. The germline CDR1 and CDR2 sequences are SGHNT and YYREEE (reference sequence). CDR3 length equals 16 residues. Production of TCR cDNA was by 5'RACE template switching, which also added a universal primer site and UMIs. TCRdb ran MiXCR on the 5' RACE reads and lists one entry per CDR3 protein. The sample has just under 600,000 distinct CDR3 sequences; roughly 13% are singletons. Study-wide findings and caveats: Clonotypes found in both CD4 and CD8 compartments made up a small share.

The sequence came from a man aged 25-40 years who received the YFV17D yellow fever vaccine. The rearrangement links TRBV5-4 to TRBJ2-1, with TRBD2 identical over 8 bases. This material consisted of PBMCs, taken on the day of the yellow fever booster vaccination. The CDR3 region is CASSSGGGSAYNERFF. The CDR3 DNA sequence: TGTGCCAGCAGCTCCGGGGGGGGTTCCGCCTACAATGAGCGGTTCTTC. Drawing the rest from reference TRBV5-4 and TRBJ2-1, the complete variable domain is ETGVTQSPTHLIKTRGQQVTLRCSSQSGHNTVSWYQQALGQGPQFIFQYYREEENGRGNFPPRFSGLQFPNYSSELNVNALELDDSALYLCASSSGGGSAYNERFFGPGTRLTVL.